These T cell receptor beta chains were read from a single sample in a study of T cell responses to AZD1222 COVID-19 vaccine. TCRdb keeps only in-frame clones here, not all; method: immunoSEQ multiplex PCR. The sample lists roughly 120,000 clones, roughly 85% seen once, with about 19% in the top ten. Specimen: peripheral blood, collected on day 0 of MenACWY control vaccination. All receptors derive from an adult in good health. CDR3s include the opening cysteine and the closing phenylalanine or tryptophan. D genes are given only for firm matches. Where a row states a size, it is once, few, many or the class of an expanded clone; other rows omit it.

d_gene: TRBD1; j_gene: TRBJ2-7; v_gene: TRBV5-1; abundance: once; CDR3aa: CASSSGTGVPYSYEQYF; CDR3nt: TGCGCCAGCAGCTCCGGGACAGGGGTACCCTACTCCTACGAGCAGTACTTC
d_gene: TRBD1; j_gene: TRBJ1-2; v_gene: TRBV6-5; abundance: -; CDR3aa: CASSQDRGGYGYTF; CDR3nt: TGTGCCAGCAGTCAGGACAGGGGCGGCTATGGCTACACCTTC
d_gene: -; j_gene: TRBJ1-3; v_gene: TRBV30; abundance: -; CDR3aa: CAWSYSGNTIYF; CDR3nt: TGTGCCTGGAGTTACTCTGGAAACACCATATATTTT
d_gene: -; j_gene: TRBJ1-1; v_gene: TRBV4-1; abundance: once; CDR3aa: CASSRPGTRGTEAFF; CDR3nt: TGCGCCAGCAGCCGTCCCGGGACACGGGGCACTGAAGCTTTCTTT
d_gene: TRBD1; j_gene: TRBJ1-6; v_gene: TRBV19; abundance: -; CDR3aa: CASTDLDRGNSPLHF; CDR3nt: TGTGCCAGTACCGATCTGGACAGGGGTAATTCACCCCTCCACTTT
d_gene: -; j_gene: TRBJ1-4; v_gene: TRBV5-1; abundance: once; CDR3aa: CASSLEGTTNEKLFF; CDR3nt: TGCGCCAGCAGCTTGGAGGGGACAACTAATGAAAAACTGTTTTTT
d_gene: TRBD2; j_gene: TRBJ2-1; v_gene: TRBV18; abundance: once; CDR3aa: CASSPPGLAAYNEQFF; CDR3nt: TGTGCCAGCTCACCCCCGGGACTAGCGGCCTACAATGAGCAGTTCTTC
d_gene: -; j_gene: TRBJ1-2; v_gene: TRBV12-3/TRBV12-4; abundance: -; CDR3aa: CASSHGYGYTF; CDR3nt: TGTGCCAGCAGTCATGGCTATGGCTACACCTTC
d_gene: TRBD1; j_gene: TRBJ2-7; v_gene: TRBV2; abundance: -; CDR3aa: CASSTGASWEQYF; CDR3nt: TGTGCCAGCAGTACAGGGGCTAGTTGGGAGCAGTACTTC
d_gene: -; j_gene: TRBJ1-1; v_gene: TRBV30; abundance: -; CDR3aa: CAWSLGGRTEAFF; CDR3nt: TGTGCCTGGAGTCTGGGGGGGCGGACTGAAGCTTTCTTT
d_gene: TRBD1; j_gene: TRBJ1-2; v_gene: TRBV7-9; abundance: -; CDR3aa: CASSLEGQDYGYTF; CDR3nt: TGTGCCAGCAGCTTAGAGGGACAGGACTATGGCTACACCTTC
d_gene: -; j_gene: TRBJ1-2; v_gene: TRBV6-5; abundance: -; CDR3aa: CASSLDRNYGYTF; CDR3nt: TGTGCCAGCAGTCTCGACAGAAACTATGGCTACACCTTC
d_gene: -; j_gene: TRBJ1-4; v_gene: TRBV19; abundance: few; CDR3aa: CASTSPGAANEKLFF; CDR3nt: TGTGCCAGTACCTCCCCGGGGGCGGCTAATGAAAAACTGTTTTTT
d_gene: -; j_gene: TRBJ2-7; v_gene: TRBV29-1; abundance: -; CDR3aa: CSVGTSYEQYF; CDR3nt: TGCAGCGTTGGGACCTCCTACGAGCAGTACTTC
d_gene: TRBD2; j_gene: TRBJ2-7; v_gene: TRBV27; abundance: -; CDR3aa: CASSFLADRSYEQYF; CDR3nt: TGTGCCAGCAGTTTTCTAGCGGACCGATCCTACGAGCAGTACTTC
d_gene: -; j_gene: TRBJ2-7; v_gene: TRBV29-1; abundance: -; CDR3aa: CSVVSGAPYEQYF; CDR3nt: TGCAGCGTTGTCTCAGGAGCCCCCTACGAGCAGTACTTC
d_gene: -; j_gene: TRBJ1-4; v_gene: TRBV6-5; abundance: once; CDR3aa: CASSYAGHVNEKLFF; CDR3nt: TGTGCCAGCAGTTACGCAGGGCACGTTAATGAAAAACTGTTTTTT
d_gene: TRBD2; j_gene: TRBJ2-1; v_gene: TRBV28; abundance: -; CDR3aa: CASRIGTSGEQFF; CDR3nt: TGTGCCAGCAGAATCGGGACTAGCGGTGAGCAGTTCTTC
d_gene: -; j_gene: TRBJ2-2; v_gene: TRBV7-2; abundance: few; CDR3aa: CASSFGSNTGELFF; CDR3nt: TGTGCCAGCAGCTTTGGGTCGAACACCGGGGAGCTGTTTTTT
d_gene: -; j_gene: TRBJ1-1; v_gene: TRBV6-1; abundance: -; CDR3aa: CASSERGGTEAFF; CDR3nt: TGTGCCAGCAGTGAGAGGGGAGGCACTGAAGCTTTCTTT
d_gene: -; j_gene: TRBJ1-6; v_gene: TRBV11-1; abundance: -; CDR3aa: CVSSLNRRPLHF; CDR3nt: TGTGTCAGCAGCTTGAACAGGAGGCCCCTCCACTTT
d_gene: -; j_gene: TRBJ2-3; v_gene: TRBV28; abundance: -; CDR3aa: CASMGENTDTQYF; CDR3nt: TGTGCCAGCATGGGAGAAAACACAGATACGCAGTATTTT
d_gene: TRBD1; j_gene: TRBJ1-2; v_gene: TRBV18; abundance: -; CDR3aa: CASSTGENYGYTF; CDR3nt: TGTGCCAGCTCTACAGGGGAAAACTATGGCTACACCTTC
d_gene: -; j_gene: TRBJ2-7; v_gene: TRBV5-6; abundance: large; CDR3aa: CASSRAGGYSYEQYF; CDR3nt: TGTGCCAGCAGCCGGGCGGGCGGTTACTCCTACGAGCAGTACTTC
d_gene: TRBD2; j_gene: TRBJ2-7; v_gene: TRBV27; abundance: -; CDR3aa: CASSGLAGDSYEQYF; CDR3nt: TGTGCCAGCAGCGGGCTAGCGGGAGACTCCTACGAGCAGTACTTC
d_gene: -; j_gene: TRBJ1-1; v_gene: TRBV21-1; abundance: -; CDR3aa: CASSTDSCGTEDYEAFF; CDR3nt: TGTGCCAGCAGCACGGACTCCTGTGGGACAGAAGATTATGAAGCTTTCTTT
d_gene: TRBD1; j_gene: TRBJ2-1; v_gene: TRBV3-1/TRBV3-2; abundance: -; CDR3aa: CASTLDRGMSNEQFF; CDR3nt: TGTGCCAGCACCCTAGACAGGGGGATGTCCAATGAGCAGTTCTTC
d_gene: -; j_gene: TRBJ2-1; v_gene: TRBV11-2; abundance: -; CDR3aa: CASSSNTGTEQFF; CDR3nt: TGTGCCAGCAGCTCTAATACCGGGACTGAGCAGTTCTTC
d_gene: TRBD2; j_gene: TRBJ2-7; v_gene: TRBV4-1; abundance: few; CDR3aa: CASSQAGGGRDTYEQYF; CDR3nt: TGCGCCAGCAGCCAAGCGGGTGGCGGGAGAGACACCTACGAGCAGTACTTC
d_gene: -; j_gene: TRBJ1-1; v_gene: TRBV7-9; abundance: -; CDR3aa: CASSLGQIMNTEAFF; CDR3nt: TGTGCCAGCAGCTTAGGGCAGATCATGAACACTGAAGCTTTCTTT
d_gene: -; j_gene: TRBJ1-2; v_gene: TRBV19; abundance: -; CDR3aa: CASTPYGLFYGYTF; CDR3nt: TGTGCCAGTACCCCCTACGGGCTCTTCTATGGCTACACCTTC
d_gene: TRBD2; j_gene: TRBJ2-3; v_gene: TRBV25-1; abundance: -; CDR3aa: CASQGLAGRSTDTQYF; CDR3nt: TGTGCCAGCCAGGGACTAGCGGGAAGAAGCACAGATACGCAGTATTTT
d_gene: -; j_gene: TRBJ2-1; v_gene: TRBV11-2; abundance: -; CDR3aa: CASSLGQGLNEQFF; CDR3nt: TGTGCCAGCAGCTTAGGGCAGGGTCTCAATGAGCAGTTCTTC
d_gene: -; j_gene: TRBJ2-7; v_gene: TRBV27; abundance: once; CDR3aa: CASSFGVPGMSYEQYF; CDR3nt: TGTGCCAGCAGTTTCGGGGTACCAGGGATGTCCTACGAGCAGTACTTC
d_gene: -; j_gene: TRBJ2-7; v_gene: TRBV2; abundance: -; CDR3aa: CASSTMPDSREQYF; CDR3nt: TGTGCCAGCAGTACGATGCCCGACAGTCGGGAGCAGTACTTC
d_gene: -; j_gene: TRBJ2-5; v_gene: TRBV10-3; abundance: once; CDR3aa: CAIRNQGGETQYF; CDR3nt: TGTGCCATCAGGAACCAGGGAGGAGAGACCCAGTACTTC
d_gene: -; j_gene: TRBJ1-1; v_gene: TRBV19; abundance: -; CDR3aa: CASSSRQDTEAFF; CDR3nt: TGTGCCAGTAGCTCCCGACAGGACACTGAAGCTTTCTTT
d_gene: -; j_gene: TRBJ2-3; v_gene: TRBV7-9; abundance: -; CDR3aa: CASSLGGTRTDTQYF; CDR3nt: TGTGCCAGCAGCTTAGGAGGGACCCGCACAGATACGCAGTATTTT
d_gene: -; j_gene: TRBJ2-1; v_gene: TRBV4-2; abundance: -; CDR3aa: CASSQDGNEQFF; CDR3nt: TGTGCCAGCAGCCAAGATGGCAATGAGCAGTTCTTC
d_gene: TRBD1; j_gene: TRBJ1-5; v_gene: TRBV7-9; abundance: -; CDR3aa: CASSSQGGNNQPQHF; CDR3nt: TGTGCCAGCAGCTCCCAGGGGGGAAACAATCAGCCCCAGCATTTT
d_gene: TRBD1; j_gene: TRBJ1-6; v_gene: TRBV28; abundance: -; CDR3aa: CASAGQGARSPLHF; CDR3nt: TGTGCCAGCGCGGGACAGGGAGCAAGATCACCCCTCCACTTT
d_gene: -; j_gene: TRBJ1-5; v_gene: TRBV28; abundance: -; CDR3aa: CASSLVRGNQPQHF; CDR3nt: TGTGCCAGCAGTTTAGTCAGGGGAAATCAGCCCCAGCATTTT
d_gene: TRBD1; j_gene: TRBJ1-4; v_gene: TRBV30; abundance: -; CDR3aa: CAWSPPGQGRKLFF; CDR3nt: TGTGCCTGGAGTCCACCGGGACAGGGACGAAAACTGTTTTTT
d_gene: TRBD2; j_gene: TRBJ2-7; v_gene: TRBV5-1; abundance: -; CDR3aa: CASRHTSDEQYF; CDR3nt: TGCGCCAGCAGACACACTAGCGACGAGCAGTACTTC
d_gene: -; j_gene: TRBJ1-2; v_gene: TRBV28; abundance: -; CDR3aa: CASTQRGGNYGYTF; CDR3nt: TGTGCCAGCACCCAACGGGGGGGCAACTATGGCTACACCTTC
d_gene: -; j_gene: TRBJ1-1; v_gene: TRBV6-1; abundance: -; CDR3aa: CASSEVGAFEAFF; CDR3nt: TGTGCCAGCAGTGAAGTCGGGGCTTTTGAAGCTTTCTTT
d_gene: -; j_gene: TRBJ2-1; v_gene: TRBV10-3; abundance: -; CDR3aa: CAISDRGDNEQFF; CDR3nt: TGTGCCATCAGTGACAGGGGCGACAATGAGCAGTTCTTC
d_gene: -; j_gene: TRBJ2-7; v_gene: TRBV3-1/TRBV3-2; abundance: -; CDR3aa: CASSQRPSGLATYEQYF; CDR3nt: TGTGCCAGCAGCCAAAGACCCTCGGGTTTAGCGACCTACGAGCAGTACTTC
d_gene: -; j_gene: TRBJ2-7; v_gene: TRBV4-1; abundance: once; CDR3aa: CASSQGPGAGYEQYF; CDR3nt: TGCGCCAGCAGCCAAGGACCGGGAGCGGGCTACGAGCAGTACTTC
d_gene: -; j_gene: TRBJ1-2; v_gene: TRBV3-1/TRBV3-2; abundance: -; CDR3aa: CASSQGGAYGYTF; CDR3nt: TGTGCCAGCAGCCAAGGGGGTGCCTATGGCTACACCTTC
d_gene: TRBD2; j_gene: TRBJ2-1; v_gene: TRBV19; abundance: once; CDR3aa: CASSGRGSSYNEQFF; CDR3nt: TGTGCCAGTAGTGGCCGCGGGAGTTCCTACAATGAGCAGTTCTTC
d_gene: -; j_gene: TRBJ2-1; v_gene: TRBV5-1; abundance: -; CDR3aa: CASSLGASYNEQFF; CDR3nt: TGCGCCAGCAGCTTGGGAGCTAGCTACAATGAGCAGTTCTTC
d_gene: -; j_gene: TRBJ2-1; v_gene: TRBV27; abundance: -; CDR3aa: CASSLSAVNEQFF; CDR3nt: TGTGCCAGCAGTTTATCTGCGGTCAATGAGCAGTTCTTC
d_gene: TRBD1; j_gene: TRBJ2-3; v_gene: TRBV18; abundance: -; CDR3aa: CASSLQGALTDTQYF; CDR3nt: TGTGCCAGCTCACTCCAGGGGGCTCTTACAGATACGCAGTATTTT
d_gene: -; j_gene: TRBJ1-1; v_gene: TRBV25-1; abundance: -; CDR3aa: CASSELGQANTEAFF; CDR3nt: TGTGCCAGCAGTGAATTAGGGCAGGCGAACACTGAAGCTTTCTTT